Below are 20 T cell receptor beta chains sequenced from a single sample in a study of Ad26.COV2.S vaccination and SARS-CoV-2 variants. Described treatment: 19 received Ad26.COV2.S at low or high dose, single or two shots; roughly five received placebo; per-sample allocation not given. Sampling occurred on day 63 after the first vaccine or placebo injection. Assay used: immunoSEQ multiplex PCR; TCRdb lists only in-frame clones, some missing. In the table there are about 680,000 clones, 80% to 90% of which are singletons. The specimen comprised peripheral blood, sampled in a trial of Ad26.COV2.S vaccine versus placebo. These receptors all come from a person between 18 and 65 years old who received the Ad26.COV2.S COVID-19 vaccine or a placebo.

This chain joins TRBV7-9 and TRBJ2-2; D is unclear. CDR1 and CDR2 (germline): SEHNR, FQNEAQ (reference sequence). V was cut by 5 bases and J by 1 base, with 8 bases left in between. The CDR3 has 14 amino acids. CDR3 loop: CASSPSLNTGELFF. CDR3 DNA sequence: TGTGCCAGCAGCCCGAGCCTGAACACCGGGGAGCTGTTTTTT.

Points on this clone: The sample has other DNA sequences that encode this CDR3 too. The chain links TRBV3-1 (or the pseudogene TRBV3-2) to TRBJ2-7; D is tentatively TRBD1 or TRBD2 (7 bases each). V was trimmed by 0 bases and J by 4 bases, leaving 13 bases between them. Germline V gene sequence: CDR1 LGHDT, CDR2 YNNKEL (reference sequence). The CDR3 totals 15 residues. The CDR3 spells CASSQDRGRAYEQYF. The CDR3 coding sequence is TGTGCCAGCAGCCAAGACAGGGGGAGGGCATACGAGCAGTACTTC.

V gene TRBV30 combines with J gene TRBJ1-4; 10 bases map to TRBD1. V trimming: 0 bases; J trimming: 13 bases; junction bases outside the gene matches: 8. CDR1 is GTSNPN, CDR2 SVGIG, per germline (reference sequence). CDR3 length equals 14 residues. This CDR3 is CAWSVGQGVIGLFF. The CDR3 region has the DNA TGTGCCTGGAGTGTAGGACAGGGGGTCATAGGACTGTTTTTT.

The chain recombines TRBV20-1 with TRBJ2-2, with 7 bases identical to TRBD1. CDR3 length equals 13 residues. Looked up from germline, CDR1 is DFQATT and CDR2 is SNEGSKA (reference sequence). V shed 3 bases, J shed 5 bases, and the junction held 3 bases outside the gene matches. DNA of the CDR3: TGCAGTGCTAGTGACAGGGTAACCGGGGAGCTGTTTTTT. It yields the protein CSASDRVTGELFF.

This clone has a single count. The rearrangement joins TRBV5-1 to TRBJ2-5; tentative D call: TRBD2 (6 bases). The CDR3 runs to 13 residues. The germline V and J ends were trimmed by 2 bases and 4 bases, with 9 bases remaining between them. Germline assignment: CDR1 SGHRS and CDR2 YFSETQ. The CDR3 here is CASSLQAGETQYF. In nucleotides, the CDR3 is TGCGCCAGCAGCTTACAAGCGGGAGAGACCCAGTACTTC.

This chain links TRBV5-1 with TRBJ2-7; TRBD2 aligns across 12 bases. CDR3 length: 16 amino acids. V dropped 2 bases and J dropped 1; count of bases not matched to a gene: 4. Germline-derived CDR1 and CDR2 are SGHRS and YFSETQ. The CDR3 sequence is CASSFLTSGRSYEQYF. The CDR3 bases are TGCGCCAGCAGCTTCCTGACTAGCGGGAGATCCTACGAGCAGTACTTC.

The chain joins TRBV9 to TRBJ2-1; 8 positions agree with TRBD2. V dropped 4 bases and J dropped 1; count of bases not matched to a gene: 7. The CDR3 length is 16 residues. Germline V gene sequence: CDR1 SGDLS, CDR2 YYNGEE. The CDR3 DNA reads TGTGCCAGCAGCACGCGGGGGGATTGGTCCTACAATGAGCAGTTCTTC. This sequence encodes CASSTRGDWSYNEQFF.

The rearrangement joins TRBV4-3 to TRBJ2-7, with 11 bases that match TRBD2. CDR3 length: 14 residues. Per germline, CDR1 LGHNA and CDR2 YSLEER. The V and J ends lost 1 base and 4 bases, in that order; junction bases with no gene match: 0. This CDR3 is CASSQGLAGYEQYF. CDR3 sequence (DNA): TGCGCCAGCAGCCAAGGACTAGCGGGGTACGAGCAGTACTTC.

The chain has TRBV6-5 and TRBJ2-5; D might be TRBD1 (5 bases). There are 14 residues in the CDR3. The V end lost 8 bases, the J end lost 5 bases, and 18 bases lay between the germline ends. Germline V lookup: CDR1 MNHEY, CDR2 SVGAGI. CDR3 loop: CASATGQGPETQYF. CDR3 sequence (DNA): TGTGCCAGCGCAACAGGTCAGGGCCCGGAGACCCAGTACTTC.

V and J are TRBV7-2 and TRBJ2-1; tentative D call: TRBD2 (7 bases). Germline assignment: CDR1 SGHTA and CDR2 FQGNSA. Trimming cost V 8 bases and J 4 bases, with 12 bases left between them. The length of the CDR3 is 13 residues. The CDR3 loop is CASGGAGYNEQFF. The CDR3, as DNA: TGTGCCAGCGGGGGGGCAGGGTACAATGAGCAGTTCTTC. Based on the CDR3 plus reference TRBV7-2 and TRBJ2-1, the full variable domain is GAGVSQSPSNKVTEKGKDVELRCDPISGHTALYWYRQSLGQGLEFLIYFQGNSAPDKSGLPSDRFSAERTGGSVSTLTIQRTQQEDSAVYLCASGGAGYNEQFFGPGTRLTVL.

This clone was seen a single time. V gene TRBV12-2 combines with J gene TRBJ2-6; the D call TRBD1 from the table was never checked on the DNA. TRBV12-2 represents a pseudogene. The CDR3 sequence is 18 residues long. The CDR3 region is CASRFSLQGASGANVLTF. DNA of the CDR3: TGTGCAAGTCGTTTCTCCTTACAGGGGGCATCTGGGGCCAACGTCCTGACTTTC.

To note about this clone: In the same sample, other DNA sequences code for this CDR3. V gene TRBV6-2 or TRBV6-3 combines with J gene TRBJ2-7, with D possibly being TRBD1 or TRBD2 (5 bases each). This CDR3 region has 13 residues. Germline CDR1 is MNHEY and CDR2 is SVGEGT. Trimming stripped 2 bases from V and 2 bases from J, with 7 bases between. DNA of the CDR3: TGTGCCAGCAGTTACGGGGGTCCCTACGAGCAGTACTTC. It translates to CASSYGGPYEQYF.

This clone was recorded once. The chain employs TRBV4-2 and TRBJ2-7; 7 bases fit TRBD1. This CDR3 has 14 amino acids. Germline V gene data show CDR1 as LGHNA and CDR2 as YNFKEQ. The V and J ends lost 4 bases and 0 bases, in that order; junction bases with no gene match: 3. CDR3 sequence reads: CASSPDRLSYEQYF. The CDR3 DNA follows: TGTGCCAGCAGCCCGGACAGGCTCTCCTACGAGCAGTACTTC.

The chain recombines TRBV5-5 with TRBJ1-4, with D unclear. This CDR3 is 15 amino acids long. Germline V CDR1 and CDR2: SGHKS, YYEKEE (reference sequence). Trimming removed 2 bases from V and 8 bases from J, with 16 bases in between. DNA of the CDR3: TGTGCCAGCAGCTTTGTTGGCTCAGGTCGGGAAAAACTGTTTTTT. It translates to CASSFVGSGREKLFF.

The chain employs TRBV19 and TRBJ2-1; 9 bases are a match to TRBD1. Germline CDR1 is LNHDA and CDR2 is SQIVND (reference sequence). The CDR3 runs 21 residues. J gave up 0 bases and V 3 bases, and 18 bases lay outside the gene matches. CDR3 sequence: CASSMMGTGTGSPSSYNEQFF. In nucleotides, the CDR3 is TGTGCCAGTAGTATGATGGGTACCGGGACAGGGTCCCCAAGCTCCTACAATGAGCAGTTCTTC.

The chain recombines TRBV30 with TRBJ2-1; D unresolved. CDR1 and CDR2 from the germline V gene are GTSNPN and SVGIG (reference sequence). The CDR3 totals 17 residues. The germline V and J ends were trimmed by 2 bases and 0 bases, with 17 bases remaining between them. CDR3 region: CAWSKVLHVSSYNEQFF. The CDR3 DNA reads TGTGCCTGGAGTAAGGTCCTACATGTGAGCTCCTACAATGAGCAGTTCTTC.

The gene calls are TRBV13 and TRBJ2-7, with 9 positions matching TRBD1. There are 14 residues in the CDR3. V was pared by 3 bases and J by 2 bases, with 2 bases of the junction left unmatched. Per germline, CDR1 PRHDT and CDR2 FYEKMQ (reference sequence). This CDR3 reads CASSFRTGAYEQYF. The CDR3 DNA reads as TGTGCCAGCAGCTTTCGGACAGGGGCCTACGAGCAGTACTTC. Based on the CDR3 plus reference TRBV13 and TRBJ2-7, the full variable domain is AAGVIQSPRHLIKEKRETATLKCYPIPRHDTVYWYQQGPGQDPQFLISFYEKMQSDKGSIPDRFSAQQFSDYHSELNMSSLELGDSALYFCASSFRTGAYEQYFGPGTRLTVT.

The V and J genes are TRBV9 and TRBJ1-2, with D possibly being TRBD1 (5 bases). The V end lost 1 base, the J end lost 6 bases, and 13 bases lay between the germline ends. The CDR3 has 14 residues. Per germline, CDR1 SGDLS and CDR2 YYNGEE. The CDR3 DNA reads as TGTGCCAGCAGCGTATCCGGGACGGTTGATGGCTACACCTTC. Protein sequence: CASSVSGTVDGYTF. Using reference TRBV9 and TRBJ1-2 for the parts outside the CDR3, the full variable domain is DSGVTQTPKHLITATGQRVTLRCSPRSGDLSVYWYQQSLDQGLQFLIQYYNGEERAKGNILERFSAQQFPDLHSELNLSSLELGDSALYFCASSVSGTVDGYTFGSGTRLTVV.

Concerning this clone itself: The sample has other DNA sequences that encode this CDR3 too. This chain links TRBV6-6 with TRBJ2-5; no firm D call. V dropped 3 bases and J dropped 4 bases, with 3 bases sitting between them. CDR1 MNHNY and CDR2 SVGAGI come from the germline V gene (reference sequence). This CDR3 has 11 residues. The CDR3 sequence is CASSYGETQYF. The CDR3 nucleotides read TGTGCCAGCAGTTATGGAGAGACCCAGTACTTC.

The chain couples TRBV19 to TRBJ2-1; 9 bases line up with TRBD1. After removal of 3 bases from V and 4 bases from J, the junction contained 1 base not matched to a gene. The CDR3 runs 14 residues. Germline CDR1 LNHDA, CDR2 SQIVND (reference sequence). CDR3 sequence: CASSMTGGYNEQFF. DNA for the CDR3: TGTGCCAGTAGTATGACAGGGGGTTACAATGAGCAGTTCTTC.